Listed below are T cell receptor beta chains from one sample, sequenced in a study of T-cell reconstitution after alpha-beta-depleted transplantation in children. TCRdb re-called the PCR reads through MiXCR, storing one row per CDR3 protein. The top ten hold approximately 20% of the sample, which has approximately 70,000 distinct CDR3 sequences, 4.9% seen once. The specimen was PBMCs, mostly from graft donor cells, collected 180 days after TCRalphabeta/CD19-depleted stem cell transplant. All receptors come from a boy in the first two years of life who had a stem cell transplant for acute myeloid leukemia, so the T cells may come from the graft donor. Both conserved end residues are part of each CDR3. A D gene is named only where the DNA matches it firmly. For some rows the clone size is stated as once, few or many, or as a class when expanded; others skip it.

d_gene: TRBD1
abundance: many
j_gene: TRBJ1-1
v_gene: TRBV20-1
CDR3aa: CSASDRDAEAFF
CDR3nt: TGCAGTGCGTCGGACAGGGACGCTGAAGCTTTCTTT

d_gene: .
abundance: many
j_gene: TRBJ1-1
v_gene: TRBV7-8
CDR3aa: CASSLSFKAHTEAFF
CDR3nt: TGTGCCAGCAGCTTAAGTTTTAAGGCTCACACTGAAGCTTTCTTT

d_gene: .
abundance: many
j_gene: TRBJ2-2
v_gene: TRBV5-1
CDR3aa: CASSRGGAPEGTGELFF
CDR3nt: TGCGCCAGCAGCAGAGGAGGGGCCCCGGAGGGCACCGGGGAGCTGTTTTTT

d_gene: TRBD2
abundance: many
j_gene: TRBJ2-3
v_gene: TRBV11-2
CDR3aa: CASSKTSGGYTDTQYF
CDR3nt: TGTGCCAGCAGCAAGACTAGCGGGGGTTATACAGATACGCAGTATTTT

d_gene: .
abundance: many
j_gene: TRBJ1-2
v_gene: TRBV4-3
CDR3aa: CASSQGPFSYSYGYTF
CDR3nt: TGCGCCAGCAGCCAAGGGCCGTTCTCCTACTCCTATGGCTACACCTTC

d_gene: .
abundance: .
j_gene: TRBJ2-6
v_gene: TRBV4-1
CDR3aa: CASSQSTASGANVLTF
CDR3nt: TGCGCCAGCAGCCAGTCCACAGCGTCTGGGGCCAACGTCCTGACTTTC

d_gene: .
abundance: .
j_gene: TRBJ2-2
v_gene: TRBV21-1
CDR3aa: CASSKVTPNTGELFF
CDR3nt: TGTGCCAGCAGCAAGGTGACCCCGAACACCGGGGAGCTGTTTTTT

d_gene: .
abundance: many
j_gene: TRBJ2-2
v_gene: TRBV12-3/TRBV12-4
CDR3aa: CASSLGRRGDTGELFF
CDR3nt: TGTGCCAGCAGCCTGGGACGTCGCGGGGACACCGGGGAGCTGTTTTTT

d_gene: .
abundance: many
j_gene: TRBJ1-3
v_gene: TRBV12-3/TRBV12-4
CDR3aa: CASTAGRTIYF
CDR3nt: TGTGCCAGCACCGCGGGGCGCACCATATATTTT

d_gene: .
abundance: many
j_gene: TRBJ2-5
v_gene: TRBV28
CDR3aa: CASSLPRLGLRNQETQYF
CDR3nt: TGTGCCAGCAGTCTTCCCAGGTTGGGATTGCGGAACCAAGAGACCCAGTACTTC

d_gene: .
abundance: many
j_gene: TRBJ2-2
v_gene: TRBV7-2
CDR3aa: CASSSPAWVQNTGELFF
CDR3nt: TGTGCCAGCAGCTCCCCCGCCTGGGTTCAAAACACCGGGGAGCTGTTTTTT

d_gene: TRBD1
abundance: many
j_gene: TRBJ2-7
v_gene: TRBV29-1
CDR3aa: CSVVTHLDRGSSYEQYF
CDR3nt: TGCAGCGTCGTCACGCACCTAGACAGGGGAAGCTCCTACGAGCAGTACTTC

d_gene: .
abundance: many
j_gene: TRBJ2-7
v_gene: TRBV9
CDR3aa: CASSVAGGHEQYF
CDR3nt: TGTGCCAGCAGCGTAGCGGGGGGCCACGAGCAGTACTTC

d_gene: .
abundance: many
j_gene: TRBJ2-1
v_gene: TRBV7-7
CDR3aa: CASSPTSSGYEQFF
CDR3nt: TGTGCCAGCAGCCCAACCAGTAGCGGCTATGAGCAGTTCTTC

d_gene: .
abundance: many
j_gene: TRBJ1-2
v_gene: TRBV5-8
CDR3aa: CASSLDPLGGGYGYTF
CDR3nt: TGTGCCAGCAGCTTGGACCCCCTAGGGGGAGGATACGGCTACACCTTC

d_gene: .
abundance: many
j_gene: TRBJ2-2
v_gene: TRBV7-9
CDR3aa: CASSLEQANTGELFF
CDR3nt: TGTGCCAGCAGCCTCGAACAGGCGAACACCGGGGAGCTGTTTTTT

d_gene: .
abundance: many
j_gene: TRBJ2-1
v_gene: TRBV3-1
CDR3aa: CASSQVGVAREQFF
CDR3nt: TGTGCCAGCAGCCAGGTAGGGGTTGCCCGTGAGCAGTTCTTC

d_gene: .
abundance: many
j_gene: TRBJ2-5
v_gene: TRBV20-1
CDR3aa: CSPTHQETQYF
CDR3nt: TGCAGTCCGACTCACCAAGAGACCCAGTACTTC

d_gene: .
abundance: many
j_gene: TRBJ2-2
v_gene: TRBV25-1
CDR3aa: CASSQGKSQQRGELFF
CDR3nt: TGTGCCAGCAGCCAAGGGAAGAGTCAACAAAGGGGGGAGCTGTTTTTT

d_gene: TRBD1
abundance: many
j_gene: TRBJ1-2
v_gene: TRBV12-3/TRBV12-4
CDR3aa: CASSPPSGQGRNYGYTF
CDR3nt: TGTGCCAGCAGCCCACCTAGCGGACAGGGACGTAACTATGGCTACACCTTC

d_gene: .
abundance: many
j_gene: TRBJ2-1
v_gene: TRBV7-9
CDR3aa: CASSGTATPNYNEQFF
CDR3nt: TGTGCCAGCAGCGGAACCGCGACCCCAAACTACAATGAGCAGTTCTTC

d_gene: .
abundance: .
j_gene: TRBJ1-6
v_gene: TRBV28
CDR3aa: CASSPSQLYNSPLHF
CDR3nt: TGTGCCAGCAGTCCCTCCCAGCTCTATAATTCACCCCTCCACTTT

d_gene: .
abundance: .
j_gene: TRBJ2-2
v_gene: TRBV19
CDR3aa: CASSRGSNTGELFF
CDR3nt: TGTGCCAGTTCCCGGGGGTCGAACACCGGGGAGCTGTTTTTT

d_gene: TRBD1
abundance: many
j_gene: TRBJ2-6
v_gene: TRBV12-3/TRBV12-4
CDR3aa: CASRRPGQGASGANVLTF
CDR3nt: TGTGCCAGCAGGCGCCCGGGACAGGGGGCCTCTGGGGCCAACGTCCTGACTTTC

d_gene: .
abundance: many
j_gene: TRBJ2-7
v_gene: TRBV12-3/TRBV12-4
CDR3aa: CASSFGPERKPQYF
CDR3nt: TGTGCCAGCAGTTTTGGTCCCGAGCGAAAACCGCAGTACTTC

d_gene: .
abundance: many
j_gene: TRBJ2-6
v_gene: TRBV5-1
CDR3aa: CASSTTGSGANVLTF
CDR3nt: TGCGCCAGCAGCACCACAGGGTCCGGGGCCAACGTCCTGACTTTC

d_gene: .
abundance: many
j_gene: TRBJ2-3
v_gene: TRBV12-3/TRBV12-4
CDR3aa: CASSSGPGGPDTQYF
CDR3nt: TGTGCCAGCAGTTCGGGCCCGGGGGGCCCAGATACGCAGTATTTT

d_gene: .
abundance: many
j_gene: TRBJ1-1
v_gene: TRBV12-3/TRBV12-4
CDR3aa: CASTPVVGRKSAYTEAFF
CDR3nt: TGTGCCAGCACCCCGGTCGTGGGCAGAAAAAGCGCCTACACTGAAGCTTTCTTT

d_gene: TRBD1
abundance: many
j_gene: TRBJ2-1
v_gene: TRBV20-1
CDR3aa: CSARSRQGDYNEQFF
CDR3nt: TGCAGTGCTAGATCCCGACAGGGGGATTACAATGAGCAGTTCTTC

d_gene: .
abundance: many
j_gene: TRBJ2-3
v_gene: TRBV18
CDR3aa: CASSPPWGTDTQYF
CDR3nt: TGTGCCAGCTCACCACCTTGGGGCACAGATACGCAGTATTTT

d_gene: TRBD1
abundance: many
j_gene: TRBJ2-7
v_gene: TRBV12-3/TRBV12-4
CDR3aa: CASSLDRERLYEQYF
CDR3nt: TGTGCCAGCAGCCTCGACAGGGAAAGACTCTACGAGCAGTACTTC

d_gene: .
abundance: many
j_gene: TRBJ2-3
v_gene: TRBV29-1
CDR3aa: CSVEGWQSDTQYF
CDR3nt: TGCAGCGTTGAAGGTTGGCAGTCAGATACGCAGTATTTT

d_gene: .
abundance: many
j_gene: TRBJ2-6
v_gene: TRBV5-1
CDR3aa: CASSLAGPSSGANVLTF
CDR3nt: TGCGCCAGCAGCTTGGCAGGTCCATCCTCTGGGGCCAACGTCCTGACTTTC

d_gene: .
abundance: many
j_gene: TRBJ1-5
v_gene: TRBV6-5
CDR3aa: CASSTKAQPQHF
CDR3nt: TGTGCCAGCAGCACGAAGGCCCAGCCCCAGCATTTT

d_gene: .
abundance: many
j_gene: TRBJ1-1
v_gene: TRBV6-1
CDR3aa: CASSQTPVDTEAFF
CDR3nt: TGTGCCAGCAGCCAAACCCCCGTCGACACTGAAGCTTTCTTT

d_gene: TRBD1
abundance: many
j_gene: TRBJ1-3
v_gene: TRBV4-3
CDR3aa: CASSPRQGSSGNTIYF
CDR3nt: TGCGCCAGCAGCCCGCGACAGGGCAGCTCTGGAAACACCATATATTTT

d_gene: .
abundance: many
j_gene: TRBJ1-5
v_gene: TRBV12-3/TRBV12-4
CDR3aa: CASGQLNQPQHF
CDR3nt: TGTGCCAGCGGGCAGCTAAATCAGCCCCAGCATTTT

d_gene: .
abundance: many
j_gene: TRBJ2-7
v_gene: TRBV18
CDR3aa: CASQAGGKDEQYF
CDR3nt: TGTGCCAGCCAGGCCGGGGGAAAAGACGAGCAGTACTTC

d_gene: TRBD2
abundance: many
j_gene: TRBJ2-1
v_gene: TRBV30
CDR3aa: CAWRGTSGSYNEQFF
CDR3nt: TGTGCCTGGAGGGGGACTAGTGGAAGCTACAATGAGCAGTTCTTC

d_gene: .
abundance: .
j_gene: TRBJ2-2
v_gene: TRBV19
CDR3aa: CASSSPRLNTGELFF
CDR3nt: TGTGCCAGTAGTAGTCCCAGGCTCAACACCGGGGAGCTGTTTTTT

d_gene: .
abundance: medium-sized
j_gene: TRBJ2-3
v_gene: TRBV6-6
CDR3aa: CASRPGGGATDTQYF
CDR3nt: TGTGCCAGCAGACCGGGAGGGGGCGCCACAGATACGCAGTATTTT

d_gene: .
abundance: many
j_gene: TRBJ1-5
v_gene: TRBV7-8
CDR3aa: CASSLRQRQPQHF
CDR3nt: TGTGCCAGCAGCCTTAGACAGCGCCAGCCCCAGCATTTT

d_gene: TRBD2
abundance: many
j_gene: TRBJ2-1
v_gene: TRBV10-3
CDR3aa: CAISDPRGAGLAEQFF
CDR3nt: TGTGCCATCAGTGACCCGCGGGGGGCTGGTCTAGCTGAGCAGTTCTTC

d_gene: TRBD1
abundance: many
j_gene: TRBJ2-5
v_gene: TRBV12-3/TRBV12-4
CDR3aa: CASSSGTGVPGETQYF
CDR3nt: TGTGCCAGCAGTTCCGGGACAGGGGTTCCGGGAGAGACCCAGTACTTC

d_gene: .
abundance: many
j_gene: TRBJ1-4
v_gene: TRBV12-3/TRBV12-4
CDR3aa: CASSSTVINEKLFF
CDR3nt: TGTGCCAGCAGTTCCACGGTGATTAATGAAAAACTGTTTTTT

d_gene: TRBD1
abundance: many
j_gene: TRBJ1-5
v_gene: TRBV5-6
CDR3aa: CASSLADRGYSNQPQHF
CDR3nt: TGTGCCAGCAGCTTGGCGGACAGGGGTTATAGCAATCAGCCCCAGCATTTT

d_gene: .
abundance: many
j_gene: TRBJ2-4
v_gene: TRBV12-3/TRBV12-4
CDR3aa: CASTSGRLAKNIQYF
CDR3nt: TGTGCCAGCACCTCCGGGCGACTAGCCAAAAACATTCAGTACTTC

d_gene: .
abundance: many
j_gene: TRBJ2-1
v_gene: TRBV12-3/TRBV12-4
CDR3aa: CASSLRVNEQFF
CDR3nt: TGTGCCAGCTCACTCAGGGTCAATGAGCAGTTCTTC

d_gene: TRBD2
abundance: many
j_gene: TRBJ2-3
v_gene: TRBV7-2
CDR3aa: CASSARLAGSTDTQYF
CDR3nt: TGTGCCAGCAGCGCGCGACTAGCGGGGAGCACAGATACGCAGTATTTT

d_gene: .
abundance: many
j_gene: TRBJ2-2
v_gene: TRBV12-3/TRBV12-4
CDR3aa: CASSSDEFNTGELFF
CDR3nt: TGTGCCAGCAGCTCGGACGAATTTAACACCGGGGAGCTGTTTTTT

d_gene: .
abundance: many
j_gene: TRBJ2-2
v_gene: TRBV5-4
CDR3aa: CASSSESDGELFF
CDR3nt: TGTGCCAGCAGCTCGGAGTCGGACGGGGAGCTGTTTTTT

d_gene: TRBD1
abundance: many
j_gene: TRBJ1-6
v_gene: TRBV5-1
CDR3aa: CASSWDSSNSPLHF
CDR3nt: TGCGCCAGCAGCTGGGACAGCAGTAATTCACCCCTCCACTTT

d_gene: TRBD1
abundance: many
j_gene: TRBJ1-2
v_gene: TRBV4-1
CDR3aa: CASSHSQGARGYTF
CDR3nt: TGCGCCAGCAGCCATTCACAGGGGGCGCGGGGCTACACCTTC

d_gene: .
abundance: many
j_gene: TRBJ2-5
v_gene: TRBV12-3/TRBV12-4
CDR3aa: CASSFTRTAQETQYF
CDR3nt: TGTGCCAGCAGTTTTACCCGGACAGCTCAAGAGACCCAGTACTTC

d_gene: TRBD2
abundance: many
j_gene: TRBJ2-3
v_gene: TRBV6-5
CDR3aa: CASSYQSGGDTQYF
CDR3nt: TGTGCCAGCAGTTACCAAAGCGGGGGCGATACGCAGTATTTT